This entry lists 8 T cell receptor beta chains sequenced from one sample in a study of T cells in Graves' hyperthyroidism and ophthalmopathy. TCR beta CDR3 regions were amplified from RNA transcripts. HTBI primers were employed in a first-round RT-PCR of the TCR CDR3. TCRdb ran MiXCR on the multiplex PCR reads and lists one entry per CDR3 protein. The sample holds 300,000 to 400,000 distinct CDR3 sequences, over 20% seen once. Sequenced material: blood. Receptor source: a woman in her 50s with Graves' hyperthyroidism.

This chain connects TRBV28 to TRBJ2-2, with D perhaps assigned TRBD1 or TRBD2 (6 bases each). Per the germline V gene, CDR1 is MDHEN and CDR2 is SYDVKM. CDR3 length equals 14 residues. V gave up 10 bases and J gave up 7 bases, with 19 bases separating them. CDR3: CATDYRAVGGELFF. The CDR3, as DNA: TGTGCCACGGACTACAGGGCCGTCGGCGGGGAGCTGTTTTTT.

This clonotype showed up many times. The rearrangement joins TRBV7-9 to TRBJ2-5; D unclear. Germline assignment: CDR1 SEHNR and CDR2 FQNEAQ (reference sequence). V was cut by 3 bases and J by 1 base, with 9 bases left in between. This CDR3 has 14 amino acids. CDR3 in amino acids: CASSFPEPQETQYF. In DNA, the CDR3 is TGTGCCAGCAGCTTCCCGGAACCCCAAGAGACCCAGTACTTC. The entire variable domain, with the rest obtained from reference TRBV7-9 and TRBJ2-5, is as follows: DTGVSQNPRHKITKRGQNVTFRCDPISEHNRLYWYRQTLGQGPEFLTYFQNEAQLEKSRLLSDRFSAERPKGSFSTLEIQRTEQGDSAMYLCASSFPEPQETQYFGPGTRLLVL.

This clonotype was counted ten times or more. This chain links TRBV7-8 with TRBJ2-1; 8 nucleotides align to TRBD2. The CDR3 totals 15 residues. Germline V gene sequence: CDR1 SGHVS, CDR2 FQNEAQ. J gave up 5 bases and V 3 bases, and 6 bases lay outside the gene matches. Here the CDR3 reads CASSFLTSVNNEQFF. The CDR3 DNA follows: TGTGCCAGCAGCTTTCTGACTAGCGTAAACAATGAGCAGTTCTTC.

As concerns this clonotype: A read error may explain this, as a much larger clone is one base away. The V call is TRBV10-3, the J call TRBJ2-7; 9 positions agree with TRBD1. J was trimmed by 7 bases and V by 6 bases; bases with no gene match: 7. This CDR3 region has 13 residues. The V gene's germline CDR1 is ENHRY and CDR2 SYGVKD. Here the CDR3 reads CAISPRQGDEQYF. The CDR3 nucleotides are TGTGCCATCAGCCCGAGACAGGGGGATGAGCAGTACTTC.

This clonotype was seen ten or more times. The chain is built from TRBV30 and TRBJ2-3, with TRBD1 as a possible D gene (6 bases). Deletions cut 3 bases from V and 6 bases from J, with 13 bases between. In germline, CDR1 is GTSNPN, CDR2 SVGIG (reference sequence). This CDR3 is 13 amino acids long. The CDR3 loop is CAWRGQGYDTQYF. CDR3 sequence (DNA): TGTGCCTGGAGGGGGCAGGGGTATGATACGCAGTATTTT.

This clonotype was seen at least ten times. The CDR3 nucleotides read TGTGCCAGCAGCTCTTCAGGGGTGTCCTACAATGAGCAGTTCTTC. It specifies CASSSSGVSYNEQFF. The V call is TRBV5-8, the J call TRBJ2-1, with D tentatively TRBD1 (6 bases). Per the germline V gene, CDR1 is SGHTS and CDR2 is YDEGEE. Trimming removed 3 bases from V and 1 base from J, with 11 bases in between. The CDR3 has 15 amino acids.

The CDR3 region has the DNA TGTGCCATCAGGGAGGGAGGGACAGATACGCAGTATTTT. It yields the protein CAIREGGTDTQYF. The chain carries TRBV10-3 and TRBJ2-3; 7 bases map to TRBD2. Per germline, CDR1 ENHRY and CDR2 SYGVKD. The CDR3 spans 13 residues. The ends lost 6 bases at V and 3 bases at J; junction bases unmatched: 3.

The J gene is TRBJ1-2, the V gene TRBV5-5, with D unclear. The CDR3 spans 13 residues. Germline CDR1 is SGHKS and CDR2 is YYEKEE (reference sequence). V lost 4 bases, J lost 7 bases, and 14 bases lay in between. This chain's CDR3 is CASSLSLLGGYTF. The CDR3 DNA sequence: TGTGCCAGCAGCCTCAGCTTACTTGGTGGCTACACCTTC.